This entry features one T cell receptor beta chain sequence. Its antigen remains unidentified. The read comes to an end 3 residues before the CDR3 does, leaving the germline J gene to fill in the end. This sample was taken from a study of T cell clonality in common variable immunodeficiency (dated by TCRdb to about 2015). Overall results and qualifications from the work: According to the authors, finding the cause of the higher clonality in CVID would require sequencing the repertoires of T cell subpopulations. TCRbeta clonality was higher in CVID subjects than in healthy controls (t-test p = 0.018), and the increase was most characteristic of about a third of subjects. CVID subjects shared fewer TCRbeta clones with each other than healthy controls did (p < 0.0001). Although equal DNA input was used, an average of about 80,000 unique sequences per sample was obtained for controls, compared with some 30,000 for CVID samples. Fewer deletions and N-nucleotide insertions were reportedly observed in CVID TCRbeta sequences, and highly modified clones with 13 or more V deletions were reportedly absent from CVID TCRbeta sequences. Differences among patients in the CVID cohort limited the correlations between repertoire features and clinical complications.

Looking up the germline V gene yields CDR1 KGHSH and CDR2 LQKENI. Trimming leaves V shorter by 1 base and J shorter by 1 base, with the junction holding 6 bases beyond the gene matches. The cysteine opens and the phenylalanine closes a CDR3 of 18 amino acids. Shown are 45 bases from within the CDR3, in frame from base 1. For sequencing, equivalent amounts of genomic DNA were input from CVID and control samples. For every sample, a 60 bp segment covering the rearranged TCRbeta CDR3 region was amplified and then sequenced. The immunoSEQ assay, a bias-corrected multiplex PCR combined with high-throughput sequencing, was used to amplify TCRbeta. The authors' pipeline ran thus. Each unique nucleotide sequence was treated as a clone and annotated with V, D and J genes, copy number and frequency. Sequences were labeled productive if in frame, and non-productive if out of frame or containing stop codons. Clonality was calculated from Shannon's entropy as previously described. Mean CDR3 Kyte-Doolittle hydropathy was derived from the predicted amino acid sequences of productive clones. Scaled V gene usage was hierarchically clustered using Manhattan distance and complete linkage with the R hclust function. Clone sharing by CDR3 amino acid sequence was assessed by resampling 12 repertoires per group over 100 rounds. The repertoires were searched for 70 published EBV-specific TCRbeta sequences and 245 published CMV-specific TCRbeta sequences. Two CVID samples yielding fewer than 10,000 sequences were excluded from analysis, leaving 42 CVID repertoires. TCRdb provides this immuneACCESS table in a form limited to in-frame rearrangements. Some clones are lacking; in checked studies, under half of them reflect an unresolved V gene, and why the rest are absent is not known. The V and J calls and clone size come from that table; D and trimming were worked out from the DNA. There are some 11,000 clones in this sample, and none of them is a singleton. The ten most abundant clones make up roughly 7.4% of the sample.

Standard criteria, namely reduction of serum IgG, IgA and/or IgM below the normal range together with specific antibody deficiency, were applied for the diagnosis of CVID. The CVID group comprised around 45 subjects, approximately 15 female and some 30 male, aged roughly 9 to 64 years with a mean age of around 40. Most of the CVID patients and most of the healthy controls were of Caucasian heritage. At the time of study participation, every CVID subject had been on replacement immunoglobulin therapy for one year or longer. No CVID subject was ill or taking immunomodulatory or immunosuppressive medication when blood was collected. Heparinized peripheral whole blood samples of roughly 5 to 8.5 ml were obtained from each donor. Genomic DNA from adults with common variable immune deficiency (CVID) and from healthy adult controls was used to sequence TCRbeta CDR3 repertoires. Diluted blood was density-centrifuged over Hypaque 1077 or Ficoll-Paque to isolate peripheral blood mononuclear cells. Unsorted mononuclear cells served as the source of genomic DNA, which was extracted either by Qiagen column purification or by a centrifugation-based method.

This TCR was recovered from a human donor with common variable immunodeficiency. Sequenced: peripheral blood mononuclear cells. The V gene is TRBV18 and the J gene is TRBJ2-6; 8 central bases correspond to TRBD1. The CDR3 loop reads CASSPLGQVGSGANVLTF. CDR3 DNA (partial): TGTGCCAGCTCACCACTGGGACAGGTTGGATCTGGGGCCAACGTC.